This T cell receptor beta chain is from a study of cytomegalovirus exposure and HLA in healthy donors (dated 2017 in TCRdb). About the study as a whole: According to a later analysis, one platform produced both the roughly 110 validation repertoires and the 550 to 800 repertoires of the first cohort. The study aimed to test whether signatures of past pathogen exposure could be identified by cataloging public T cell receptors. Along with the roughly 700-subject first cohort, a separate validation cohort of over a hundred different subjects was used. To predict cytomegalovirus infection status, the study brought together high-throughput TCR immunosequencing, statistical association of individual TCRs with disease status, and machine learning.

The donors were included in the validation cohort of roughly 130 subjects, a group kept apart from the roughly 730-subject first cohort. The trim is 5 bases for V and 12 bases for J, with a gap of 23 bases between the germline ends. Reading the germline V gene gives CDR1 SGHTA and CDR2 FQGNSA. The CDR3 goes from the cysteine to the phenylalanine over 15 residues. Only the CDR3 portion is preserved as DNA: 45 bases, with reading frame beginning at the first base. Results and caveats for the whole study, not just this receptor: Across donors, most TCR sequences were observed very rarely, whereas some public TCRs were present in many individuals. Three of the identified cytomegalovirus-associated TCR beta chains were confirmed in vitro to be specific for cytomegalovirus antigens. A later analysis had no HLA typing for the validation cohort, so co-occurrence there was scored across all 110 or so repertoires. Cytomegalovirus status was reported to be diagnosed by the classifier with high specificity and sensitivity in both the original and validation cohorts. A total of 150 or so TCR beta chains were listed by the study as associated with cytomegalovirus. A later analysis found that TCRs clustered in the first cohort also tended to co-occur in the 120 validation repertoires, with 90% to 95% of cluster scores above 0. The authors suggested that the approach could potentially be extended to other disease states and immunological phenotypes.

The library relied on the immunoSEQ multiplex PCR assay. Under the source paper's analysis protocol: A statistical classification framework was built to diagnose cytomegalovirus status from the catalog of TCR beta chain sequences. TCRdb obtained this table from immuneACCESS and retained in-frame rearrangements with V and J assigned. These tables miss some clones; where compared with another copy, unresolved V genes account for less than half of the shortfall, and the remainder is unexplained. The V and J calls and clone size are taken from that table; D and trimming were inferred from the DNA. The table for this sample lists 260,000 or so clones; 90% of them were counted only once. Around 3.1% of the sample goes to the ten largest clones. A word on this clone: The clone's antigen remains unknown. No much larger clonotype is one base removed from it; base qualities were not supplied.

In this chain, TRBV7-2 is recombined with TRBJ1-5, with an unclear D gene assignment. The sequence was obtained from a woman in her twenties or thirties in good health and CMV-seronegative. The sample was PBMCs. The bases are TGTGCCAGCAGCGAACTCATGGGTGGCCGATTTCGCCAGCATTTT. It specifies CASSELMGGRFRQHF.